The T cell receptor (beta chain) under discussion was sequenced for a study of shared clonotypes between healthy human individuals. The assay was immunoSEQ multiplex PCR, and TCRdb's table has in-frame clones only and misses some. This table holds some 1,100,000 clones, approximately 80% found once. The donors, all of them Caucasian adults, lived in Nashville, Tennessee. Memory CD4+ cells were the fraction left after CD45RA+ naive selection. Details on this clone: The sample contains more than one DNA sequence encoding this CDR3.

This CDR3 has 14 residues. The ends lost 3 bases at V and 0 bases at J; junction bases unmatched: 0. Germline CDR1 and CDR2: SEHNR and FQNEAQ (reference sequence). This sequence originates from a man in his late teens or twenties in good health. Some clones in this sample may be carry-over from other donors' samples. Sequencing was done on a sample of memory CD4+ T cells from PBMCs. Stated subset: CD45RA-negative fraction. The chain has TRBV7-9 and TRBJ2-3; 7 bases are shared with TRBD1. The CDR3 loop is CASSLDRSTDTQYF. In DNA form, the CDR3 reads TGTGCCAGCAGCTTGGACAGGAGCACAGATACGCAGTATTTT.